This T cell receptor (beta chain) was documented in a study of blood T cell repertoires in COVID-19. Study-wide context: PBMCs, B-cell-depleted T cells, or T cells provided the cDNA or gDNA that made up the material.

This clone was detected once. Assay: immunoSEQ multiplex PCR; the TCRdb copy retains only in-frame clones and omits some. The profile shows fewer than 250,000 clones, 70% to 90% of them singletons. Germline CDR1 reads SGHTS; CDR2 reads YDEGEE. Trimming left V 7 bases short and J 2 bases short, with 9 bases between. The CDR3 is 12 residues long. V gene TRBV5-8 combines with J gene TRBJ2-5; D gene unclear. The sequencing sample was made of peripheral blood. The TCR was taken from a man between 40 and 49 years old with acute or convalescent COVID-19. CDR3 sequence: CASRQTQETQYF. CDR3 DNA sequence: TGTGCCAGCCGGCAGACTCAAGAGACCCAGTACTTC.